This entry lists 2 T cell receptor beta chains sequenced from one sample in a study of shared clonotypes between healthy human individuals. Terminally differentiated effector memory CD45RA+ cells were left out of the naive CD8 fraction, which was CD45RO-negative and positively selected for CCR7. The repertoire was sequenced with immunoSEQ multiplex PCR; TCRdb's copy has only in-frame clones and lacks some. Among around 1,900,000 clones listed, around 95% were seen once. Source material: naive CD8+ T cells from PBMCs. The receptor source for this set is a man aged 18 to 30 in good health. Some clones in this sample may be carry-over from other donors' samples.

The V call is TRBV6-5, the J call TRBJ2-1; 7 nucleotides agree with TRBD2. The CDR3 contains 15 residues. Losses at the gene ends were 5 bases for V and 3 bases for J; bases not matched to a gene: 7. Germline CDR1 MNHEY, CDR2 SVGAGI. The CDR3: CASSSREALYNEQFF. CDR3 nucleotides: TGTGCCAGCAGTAGTCGGGAGGCTCTCTACAATGAGCAGTTCTTC.

The gene calls are TRBV4-2 and TRBJ2-2; the D is unclear. The ends were cut back, 0 bases at V and 2 bases at J, with 10 bases in the middle. Germline lookup yields CDR1 LGHNA and CDR2 YNFKEQ. The CDR3 is made up of 16 amino acids. In DNA form, the CDR3 reads TGTGCCAGCAGCCAAGAAACCAGCGCTAACACCGGGGAGCTGTTTTTT. This gives the protein CASSQETSANTGELFF.